This paragraph reports one TCR beta chain. The antigen it binds to is not known. Per-base quality was not reported, and no clone a single base away is much larger than it. The library was produced with 5' RACE. The sample was run on an Illumina HiSeq 2500. A second PCR of roughly 7 to 11 cycles was performed with a sample-barcoded 5' primer and a J-beta primer mix. Each TCR beta cDNA molecule received a unique molecular identifier from a template-switch 5' adaptor carrying 12 random nucleotides. Each sample yielded at least 3 million CDR3-containing paired-end reads. The Mint cDNA synthesis kit, primed by a TRBC-specific oligonucleotide, was used to synthesize first-strand cDNA from all RNA. Following uracil-DNA glycosylase treatment, a first 18-cycle PCR with universal primers M1SS and BC2_uni_R was performed on all cDNA. Processing in the source paper ran as follows. For normalization, 1 million high-quality reads, each with a distinct molecular identifier, were randomly selected from each sample. Instead of being binned into consensus sequences, reads with shared molecular identifiers were discarded. MiTCR, run with a Q25 quality threshold and the strictest error-elimination algorithm, handled CDR3 identification, clonotype clustering and error correction. Lower-bound total TCR beta diversity was estimated with a nonparametric unseen species model using Euler transformation. TCRdb passed the public sequencing reads through fastp at Q25 and MiXCR, retaining productive beta sequences. Each CDR3 protein gets just one entry, which takes the most common genes and DNA from the rows behind it. The V and J calls and clone size are TCRdb's, not the authors'. The sample contains hundreds of thousands of distinct CDR3 sequences, 45% to 50% of them found a single time. Around an eighth of the sample rests with the top ten.

The sample comes from a study of blood T cells in healthy people across ages (dated by TCRdb to between 2014 and 2016). Concerning the study at large: In model experiments, roughly one uniquely barcoded TCR beta cDNA molecule per two T cells was captured by template switching. Using deep sequencing normalized with unique cDNA molecular identifiers, the study measured how TCR beta repertoire diversity changes with age. Donors were grouped into four age groups: young (average 16 years), middle-aged (under 40), aged (around 56) and long-lived (less than 85). To avoid experimental bias, donors of different ages were randomly spread across the sequencing lanes. Two additional independent replicas of 1 million unique cDNA reads from the same blood draw were analyzed for two donors (one aged 18 to 29 and one aged 80 or older).

On the study overall, not on this receptor specifically: Since profiling was done on bulk unsorted PBMCs, naive and antigen-experienced compartments could not be conclusively compared. Compared with the aged group, more naive CD4+ T cells, fewer expanded clones and increased TCR diversity were shown by the long-lived group, suggesting age selection. Because donor CMV infection status was unknown, age-related changes in expanded clonotypes were potentially confounded. The percentage of naive T cells measured by flow cytometry correlated strongly with observed TCR beta diversity. Total diversity estimates from one million sequenced T cells were considered lower bounds and underestimates. As age increased, observed TCR beta diversity per million T cells dropped in a roughly linear way, and a significant reduction was already evident by age about 36.

Donors were 35 to 40 systemically healthy Caucasian individuals from Russia aged roughly 6 to 90 years. Each donor gave ten milliliters of peripheral blood, drawn into EDTA-treated Vacutainer tubes. Ficoll-Paque density-gradient centrifugation was used to isolate PBMCs, with at least 7 million per sample. Trizol reagent was used to extract total RNA from PBMCs, with at least 6 micrograms per sample. Naive CD45RAhigh/CD27high T cell percentages were measured by flow cytometry on a PBMC aliquot from every donor. From a lookup of the germline V gene, CDR1 and CDR2 are MDHEN and SYDVKM. The CDR3 covers 15 residues, taking in both the cysteine and the phenylalanine. The read is trimmed to its CDR3 DNA, 45 bases read in frame from base 1. V loses 6 bases, J loses 6 bases, and the germline ends lie 21 bases apart.

Sequencing was performed on blood. The rearranged segments are TRBV28 and TRBJ2-7, with the D gene not clear enough to name. This receptor was identified in a young man in good health. Here the CDR3 is given as CASSSTSPLFGEQYF. The DNA reads TGTGCCAGCAGCTCAACCTCACCTCTTTTTGGCGAGCAGTACTTC. Where the CDR3 stops, the reference TRBV28 and TRBJ2-7 genes take over; the full variable domain is DVKVTQSSRYLVKRTGEKVFLECVQDMDHENMFWYRQDPGLGLRLIYFSYDVKMKEKGDIPEGYSVSREKKERFSLILESASTNQTSMYLCASSSTSPLFGEQYFGPGTRLTVT.